The 17 T cell receptor beta chains in this list originate from one sample, sequenced in a study of cytomegalovirus exposure and HLA in healthy donors (dated by TCRdb to 2016 to 2017). Libraries were prepared through the immunoSEQ multiplex PCR assay. The multiplex PCR relied on a mix of 60 forward primers for TCR Vbeta segments and 13 reverse primers for TCR Jbeta segments. The table was pulled from immuneACCESS by TCRdb, which kept in-frame rearrangements only. Such tables lose some clones; where checked, under half of the loss comes from unresolved V genes, and the rest has no known cause. The sample table holds about 160,000 clones, of which less than 80% were seen once. 2.1% of the sample rests with the top ten. Sample: PBMCs. The receptor source for this set is a man aged 40-49 years in good health and CMV-seronegative.

The chain carries TRBV2 and TRBJ1-4, with D possibly TRBD1 on 6 matching bases. Germline CDR1 is SNHLY and CDR2 is FYNNEI. The CDR3 sequence is 16 residues long. The V and J ends lost 3 bases and 3 bases respectively, with 14 bases between them. CDR3 loop: CASSDGRAGANEKLFF. CDR3 bases: TGTGCCAGCAGTGACGGCAGGGCAGGGGCTAATGAAAAACTGTTTTTT.

The chain carries TRBV6-5 and TRBJ2-1, with a possible D match to TRBD2 (5 bases). Germline lookup yields CDR1 MNHEY and CDR2 SVGAGI. V was clipped by 6 bases and J by 9 bases, with 15 bases between them. The CDR3 contains 13 residues. CDR3 sequence (DNA): TGTGCCAGCAGCCCTCCGGAGGTCGCTGAGCAGTTCTTC. This translates into CASSPPEVAEQFF.

This clone occurred a few times. The V call is TRBV7-9, the J call TRBJ2-3; D may be TRBD1 (5 bases). This CDR3 has 13 residues. V lost 2 bases and J 4 bases, leaving 7 bases between the germline ends. The germline gives CDR1 SEHNR, CDR2 FQNEAQ (reference sequence). Written as DNA, the CDR3 is TGTGCCAGCAGCTTACTAGGGGCAGATACGCAGTATTTT. Protein: CASSLLGADTQYF.

V usage is TRBV5-1 and J usage is TRBJ1-1, with 10 positions matching TRBD1. The CDR3 has 17 residues. Germline loops: CDR1 SGHRS, CDR2 YFSETQ. V lost 4 bases and J lost 0; bases outside the gene matches: 9. Here the CDR3 reads CASSLTGTGVVNTEAFF. In DNA form, the CDR3 reads TGCGCCAGCAGCCTAACAGGGACAGGGGTTGTGAACACTGAAGCTTTCTTT.

J is TRBJ2-3 and V is TRBV4-1; a weak D match, TRBD2 (6 bases). The CDR3 extends over 14 amino acids. V lost 1 base and J lost 5, with 10 bases in between. Germline assignment: CDR1 MGHRA and CDR2 YSYEKL. CDR3 amino acids: CASSQGPGEDTQYF. As DNA, the CDR3 is TGCGCCAGCAGCCAAGGACCGGGGGAAGATACGCAGTATTTT.

The genes are TRBV29-1 and TRBJ2-1; 13 bases are shared with TRBD2. Germline-derived CDR1 and CDR2 are SQVTM and ANQGSEA. This CDR3 contains 16 residues. J was trimmed by 6 bases and V by 3 bases; bases with no gene match: 8. The CDR3 sequence: CSVEDRTSGRLNEQFF. The CDR3 DNA sequence: TGCAGCGTTGAGGACAGGACTAGCGGGAGACTCAATGAGCAGTTCTTC.

The CDR3 coding sequence is TGTGCCAGCAGTGGAGGACAGGGGTCGGCGGGAGAGACCCAGTACTTC. Translated, it gives CASSGGQGSAGETQYF. V is TRBV6-1 and J is TRBJ2-5, with 9 bases fitting TRBD1. This CDR3 region has 16 residues. The trim removed 4 bases at V and 4 bases at J, leaving 10 bases unmatched. Germline lookup yields CDR1 MNHNS and CDR2 SASEGT.

The chain is built from TRBV4-2 and TRBJ2-5, with 10 bases identical to TRBD2. V was clipped by 4 bases and J by 5 bases; unmatched bases: 7. CDR1 and CDR2 from the germline V gene are LGHNA and YNFKEQ. CDR3 length: 15 residues. For the CDR3, the DNA is TGTGCCAGCAGCCCGACACTAGCGGGACGGGAGACCCAGTACTTC. The encoded protein is CASSPTLAGRETQYF.

This chain uses TRBV20-1 with TRBJ2-7; 7 nucleotides agree with TRBD1. V gave up 6 bases and J gave up 5 bases; unmatched junction bases: 4. CDR3 length equals 11 residues. Germline-derived CDR1 and CDR2 are DFQATT and SNEGSKA (reference sequence). The CDR3 nucleotides are TGCAGTGCAGGGGGCTTAAACGAGCAGTACTTC. Translating it yields CSAGGLNEQYF.

The rearrangement links TRBV15 to TRBJ2-3; 14 nucleotides line up with TRBD2. The CDR3 is 17 residues long. Germline lookup yields CDR1 LNHNV and CDR2 YYDKDF (reference sequence). Germline trimming cut 8 bases from V and 6 bases from J; bases unmatched to any gene: 13. Here the CDR3 DNA reads TGTGCCACCCGGAAAGTCAGACTAGCGGGAGGGCAGGATACGCAGTATTTT. It codes for CATRKVRLAGGQDTQYF.

This clone was seen only a few times. This chain connects TRBV13 to TRBJ1-1; D gene ambiguous. CDR1 and CDR2 (germline): PRHDT, FYEKMQ (reference sequence). V gave up 1 base and J gave up 11 bases, with 8 bases separating them. This CDR3 contains 11 residues. The CDR3 here is CASSLDERAFF. CDR3 nucleotide sequence: TGTGCCAGCAGCTTAGACGAGCGGGCTTTCTTT.

The gene calls are TRBV2 and TRBJ2-3; 10 bases fit TRBD1. The CDR3 runs 17 residues. With 5 bases clipped from V and 2 bases from J, the junction kept 10 bases outside the gene matches. Germline CDR1 and CDR2: SNHLY and FYNNEI. Written as DNA, the CDR3 is TGTGCCAGCAGTCGTACTACCGGGACAGGGGTCACAGATACGCAGTATTTT. It translates to CASSRTTGTGVTDTQYF.

The chain is built from TRBV11-2 and TRBJ2-1; tentatively, D is TRBD1 (6 bases). Germline V CDR1 and CDR2: SGHAT, FQNNGV. This CDR3 contains 17 residues. V was trimmed by 5 bases and J by 5 bases, leaving 22 bases between them. CDR3 DNA: TGTGCCAGCAGCCCGACCCCCGGGACACCGGGCCACAATGAGCAGTTCTTC. Translation gives CASSPTPGTPGHNEQFF.

This chain uses TRBV29-1 with TRBJ2-6; perhaps TRBD1 as D (6 bases). V shed 6 bases and J shed 4 bases, with 19 bases lying between them. The CDR3 covers 16 residues. Germline CDR1 reads SQVTM; CDR2 reads ANQGSEA. The CDR3 is CSVGGGRRDGANVLTF. The CDR3 DNA reads TGCAGCGTCGGTGGGGGCCGAAGGGACGGGGCCAACGTCCTGACTTTC.

This rearrangement joins TRBV25-1 to TRBJ2-5; the match to TRBD1 covers 8 bases. CDR1 and CDR2 from the germline V gene are MGHDK and SYGVNS. Trimming cost V 5 bases and J 1 base; bases outside gene matches: 6. The CDR3 spans 15 residues. CDR3 nucleotides: TGTGCCAGCAGTCAATCTACAGGGGGCCAAGAGACCCAGTACTTC. Translation gives CASSQSTGGQETQYF.

There are a few counts of this clone. The V call is TRBV6-6, the J call TRBJ1-6, with TRBD1 matching 10 bases. V lost 4 bases and J lost 6; bases outside the gene matches: 3. The CDR3 is 15 amino acids. Germline V gene data show CDR1 as MNHNY and CDR2 as SVGAGI (reference sequence). The CDR3 here is CASSSRTGGNSPLHF. The CDR3 coding sequence is TGTGCCAGCAGTTCCCGGACAGGGGGTAATTCACCCCTCCACTTT.

CDR3 bases: TGTGCCAGCAGTTACTCCGGGGGGCTTGGCGGCTACACCTTC. This gives the protein CASSYSGGLGGYTF. The chain carries TRBV6-5 and TRBJ1-2, with a tentative D call TRBD1 (6 bases). Germline-derived CDR1 and CDR2 are MNHEY and SVGAGI. The CDR3 runs to 14 residues. V lost 0 bases and J lost 8, with 13 bases in between.